What follows are 17 T cell receptor beta chains derived from one specimen sequenced in a study of OX40 agonist ivuxolimab in advanced cancers. TCRdb keeps only in-frame clones here, not all; method: immunoSEQ multiplex PCR. The sample consists of about 36,000 clones, about 81% of them appearing once. The starting material was CD4+ or CD8+ T cells sorted from blood, obtained in a trial of the OX40 agonist ivuxolimab. The receptors were gathered from an adult with an advanced solid tumor such as melanoma, head and neck, liver or kidney cancer.

The chain recombines TRBV18 with TRBJ2-1, with TRBD2 matching over 14 bases. CDR3 size: 15 residues. With V trimmed by 8 bases and J by 8 bases, 8 bases remained unmatched. Per the germline V gene, CDR1 is KGHSH and CDR2 is LQKENI. This CDR3 reads CASSGTSGRIDEQFF. CDR3 coding DNA: TGTGCCAGCAGTGGGACTAGCGGGAGAATCGATGAGCAGTTCTTC. Supplemented by reference TRBV18 and TRBJ2-1, the full variable domain reads NAGVMQNPRHLVRRRGQEARLRCSPMKGHSHVYWYRQLPEEGLKFMVYLQKENIIDESGMPKERFSAEFPKEGPSILRIQQVVRGDSAAYFCASSGTSGRIDEQFFGPGTRLTVL.

V gene TRBV5-4 combines with J gene TRBJ2-1, with D possibly called TRBD1 or TRBD2 (5 bases each). V was clipped by 4 bases and J by 12 bases, with 14 bases between them. CDR1 is SGHNT, CDR2 YYREEE, per germline (reference sequence). The CDR3 runs 12 residues. The CDR3 nucleotides are TGTGCCAGCAGCCCGGACCGGGGACGGCAGTTCTTC. It is translated as CASSPDRGRQFF.

This clone was detected only once. The J gene is TRBJ2-3, the V gene TRBV28; perhaps TRBD2 as D (6 bases). The length of the CDR3 is 13 residues. The germline gives CDR1 MDHEN, CDR2 SYDVKM. Deletions cut 6 bases from V and 8 bases from J, with 15 bases between. The DNA for the CDR3 is TGTGCCAGCAGACTAGCCGGCTCTGGTACGCAGTATTTT. It specifies CASRLAGSGTQYF. Full variable domain (remainder filled in from reference TRBV28 and TRBJ2-3): DVKVTQSSRYLVKRTGEKVFLECVQDMDHENMFWYRQDPGLGLRLIYFSYDVKMKEKGDIPEGYSVSREKKERFSLILESASTNQTSMYLCASRLAGSGTQYFGPGTRLTVL.

V gene TRBV19 combines with J gene TRBJ1-5; 7 nucleotides align to TRBD1. The CDR3 has 16 amino acids. The V gene end was trimmed by 7 bases and the J gene end by 6 bases; junction bases not matched to a gene: 15. Germline values: CDR1 LNHDA, CDR2 SQIVND (reference sequence). Written as DNA, the CDR3 is TGTGCCAGTAAGGGGGCAGGGTCTAGGGGAAGTCAGCCCCAGCATTTT. Translated, it gives CASKGAGSRGSQPQHF. The complete variable domain, with remaining parts taken from reference TRBV19 and TRBJ1-5, reads DGGITQSPKYLFRKEGQNVTLSCEQNLNHDAMYWYRQDPGQGLRLIYYSQIVNDFQKGDIAEGYSVSREKKESFPLTVTSAQKNPTAFYLCASKGAGSRGSQPQHFGDGTRLSIL.

This sequence joins TRBV18 and TRBJ1-1; 7 nucleotides line up with TRBD1. Germline assignment: CDR1 KGHSH and CDR2 LQKENI. CDR3 length equals 15 residues. V lost 3 bases to trimming and J lost 4 bases; unmatched junction nucleotides: 8. CDR3 amino acids: CASSPVEGARTEAFF. The CDR3, as DNA: TGTGCCAGCTCACCGGTAGAGGGGGCGCGCACTGAAGCTTTCTTT.

The chain has TRBV2 and TRBJ1-4; D is unresolved. Trimming stripped 6 bases from V and 0 bases from J, with 14 bases between. This CDR3 contains 16 residues. Germline CDR1 SNHLY, CDR2 FYNNEI. The CDR3 protein is CASSPGVASTNEKLFF. The CDR3 bases are TGTGCCAGCAGCCCCGGGGTGGCCTCAACTAATGAAAAACTGTTTTTT.

The chain uses TRBV21-1 and TRBJ1-3; TRBD1 was called by the table and not checked on the DNA. TRBV21-1 represents a pseudogene. This CDR3 has 18 residues. CDR3 residues: CATPRATQGQVSGNTIYF. The CDR3, as DNA: TGTGCCACCCCCAGAGCGACACAGGGTCAGGTCTCTGGAAACACCATATATTTT.

This chain uses TRBV5-4 with TRBJ2-7; perhaps TRBD2 as D (7 bases). CDR1 and CDR2 (germline): SGHNT, YYREEE (reference sequence). The V gene lost 5 bases and the J gene lost 11 bases, with 20 bases spanning the gap. The CDR3 consists of 13 residues. The CDR3 reads CASSHEWGGGKYF. As DNA, the CDR3 is TGTGCCAGCAGTCATGAATGGGGGGGCGGGAAGTACTTC.

The gene calls are TRBV18 and TRBJ1-6; D remains ambiguous. V was shortened by 1 base and J by 8 bases, with 18 bases between the two germline ends. The CDR3 runs 17 residues. Germline loops: CDR1 KGHSH, CDR2 LQKENI. The DNA of the CDR3 is TGTGCCAGCTCACCACGATTTATGGCCCAAGAACATTCACCCCTCCACTTT. Amino acids: CASSPRFMAQEHSPLHF.

CDR3 coding DNA: TGTGCCAGCAGCTTAGAGGCGTCCACTGAAGCTTTCTTT. This gives the protein CASSLEASTEAFF. The rearrangement uses TRBV7-2 and TRBJ1-1; D uncertain. This CDR3 is built from 13 residues. V was clipped by 1 base and J by 4 bases, with 7 bases between them. Germline-derived CDR1 and CDR2 are SGHTA and FQGNSA. The whole variable domain, remainder taken from reference TRBV7-2 and TRBJ1-1, is GAGVSQSPSNKVTEKGKDVELRCDPISGHTALYWYRQSLGQGLEFLIYFQGNSAPDKSGLPSDRFSAERTGGSVSTLTIQRTQQEDSAVYLCASSLEASTEAFFGQGTRLTVV.

A remark on this clone: Its ends do not fully match the called genes, so a read error is possible. The rearrangement links TRBV7-9 to TRBJ1-1; D gene ambiguous. CDR1 SEHNR and CDR2 FQNEAQ come from the germline V gene (reference sequence). CDR3 length equals 12 residues. The CDR3 sequence is CASTRMNAEAFF. The CDR3 nucleotides read TGTGCCAGCACCCGGATGAACGCTGAAGCTTTCTTT. The full variable domain, completed using reference TRBV7-9 and TRBJ1-1, is DTGVSQNPRHKITKRGQNVTFRCDPISEHNRLYWYRQTLGQGPEFLTYFQNEAQLEKSRLLSDRFSAERPKGSFSTLEIQRTEQGDSAMYLCASTRMNAEAFFGQGTRLTVV.

The V and J genes are TRBV6-5 and TRBJ2-2; D gene unclear. The CDR3 runs 12 residues. Trimming took 4 bases from V and 7 from J, leaving 7 bases between them. CDR1 and CDR2 (germline): MNHEY, SVGAGI. In DNA form, the CDR3 reads TGTGCCAGCAGTTTCCGAAACGGGGAGCTGTTTTTT. Amino acids: CASSFRNGELFF.

The table lists this clone with a count of one. The CDR3 DNA reads TGCGCCAGCAGGTCTAGCGGGGGGGCTAGCTACAATGAGCAGTTCTTC. It encodes CASRSSGGASYNEQFF. The chain recombines TRBV5-1 with TRBJ2-1; 12 nucleotides agree with TRBD2. This CDR3 region has 16 residues. The germline CDR1 and CDR2 sequences are SGHRS and YFSETQ. Trimming removed 5 bases from V and 3 bases from J; junction bases left unmatched: 6.

The chain joins TRBV27 to TRBJ1-4; D ambiguous. From germline, CDR1 is MNHEY and CDR2 SMNVEV (reference sequence). This CDR3 is 14 amino acids long. V was trimmed by 6 bases and J by 4 bases, leaving 12 bases between them. This chain's CDR3 is CASRWRAGNEKLFF. The CDR3 region has the DNA TGTGCCAGCAGGTGGAGGGCTGGTAATGAAAAACTGTTTTTT.

The V call is TRBV6-5, the J call TRBJ1-2, with D perhaps matching TRBD1 (6 bases). The germline V gene has CDR1 MNHEY and CDR2 SVGAGI. The CDR3 spans 15 residues. V was cut by 0 bases and J by 3 bases, with 11 bases left in between. The CDR3 coding sequence is TGTGCCAGCAGTTACTCCCCGGGACAATACTATGGCTACACCTTC. Protein sequence: CASSYSPGQYYGYTF.

This clone showed up just a few times. This chain uses TRBV9 with TRBJ1-6; D is perhaps TRBD1 (6 bases). From germline, CDR1 is SGDLS and CDR2 YYNGEE. V was clipped by 3 bases and J by 7 bases, with 8 bases between them. The CDR3 covers 13 residues. Here the CDR3 reads CASSATGNSPLHF. The CDR3 bases are TGTGCCAGCAGCGCCACAGGGAATTCACCCCTCCACTTT.

This chain joins TRBV29-1 and TRBJ2-1; TRBD1 or TRBD2 may be the D gene (5 bases each). V gave up 5 bases and J gave up 7 bases, with 21 bases separating them. The CDR3 extends over 15 amino acids. CDR1 is SQVTM and CDR2 is ANQGSEA in the germline V gene. The CDR3 nucleotides are TGCAGCGTTTTGGGGGTTATCGGGCAGGTTAATGAGCAGTTCTTC. This gives the protein CSVLGVIGQVNEQFF.